Each of the 31 T cell receptor beta chains below was sequenced from the same sample in a study of T-cell memory formation after mild COVID-19. One entry per CDR3 protein, called by TCRdb with MiXCR from the 5' RACE reads. The table lists some 250,000 distinct CDR3 sequences, more than 8% of them singletons. Specimen: PBMCs or a T cell subset sorted from them (not recorded which). The receptors were gathered from a young man who had mild COVID-19 (a few samples of this study predate the infection). Cell type and time point are not known.

This clonotype was seen a few times. The CDR3 DNA reads as TGCAGGGGCCCTCGGGGCTACACCTTC. Its protein is CRGPRGYTF. The chain has TRBV20-1 and TRBJ1-2; D not certain. CDR1 and CDR2 from the germline V gene are DFQATT and SNEGSKA (reference sequence). The CDR3 length is 9 residues.

The chain is built from TRBV7-2 and TRBJ2-7; 8 bases are shared with TRBD1. CDR3 length: 15 residues. The germline CDR1 and CDR2 sequences are SGHTA and FQGNSA. The V segment lost 5 bases and the J segment 2 bases; nucleotides outside the gene matches: 8. CDR3 in amino acids: CASSPGGTGAYEQYF. CDR3 sequence (DNA): TGTGCCAGCAGCCCAGGGGGGACAGGAGCCTACGAGCAGTACTTC.

This clonotype was detected only a few times. J is TRBJ2-6 and V is TRBV11-2; maybe TRBD2 (6 bases). This CDR3 is built from 19 residues. Germline CDR1 is SGHAT and CDR2 is FQNNGV. Trimming shortened V by 4 bases and J by 0 bases, and 19 bases separated the two germline ends. CDR3 in amino acids: CASSSPRVIGGSGANVLTF. CDR3 nucleotide sequence: TGTGCCAGCAGCTCGCCTAGGGTAATCGGGGGCTCTGGGGCCAACGTCCTGACTTTC. Looking up the rest from reference TRBV11-2 and TRBJ2-6 gives the full variable domain: EAGVAQSPRYKIIEKRQSVAFWCNPISGHATLYWYQQILGQGPKLLIQFQNNGVVDDSQLPKDRFSAERLKGVDSTLKIQPAKLEDSAVYLCASSSPRVIGGSGANVLTFGAGSRLTVL.

This clonotype appeared a few times. This chain joins TRBV6-2 or TRBV6-3 and TRBJ1-2; 7 bases agree with TRBD1. This CDR3 region has 11 residues. Per the germline V gene, CDR1 is MNHEY and CDR2 is SVGEGT. Trimming cost V 6 bases and J 8 bases; bases outside gene matches: 3. The CDR3 DNA reads TGTGCCAGCAGACAGGGGAGCGGCTACACCTTC. Amino acid sequence: CASRQGSGYTF.

In its sample, this clonotype was seen a few times. The chain joins TRBV5-1 to TRBJ2-7; D is uncertain. This CDR3 has 14 residues. V was pared by 4 bases and J by 2 bases, with 13 bases between. CDR1 and CDR2 from the germline V gene are SGHRS and YFSETQ. CDR3 DNA sequence: TGCGCCAGCAGCAGACAAGGGATCCCCTACGAGCAGTACGTC. Encoded protein: CASSRQGIPYEQYV.

The CDR3 region has the DNA TGTGCCAGCGCGGACAGGGCCCATAGCAATCAGCCCCAGCATTTT. This translates into CASADRAHSNQPQHF. The V and J genes are TRBV7-2 and TRBJ1-5; 8 bases agree with TRBD1. This CDR3 region has 15 residues. V lost 8 bases and J lost 0; bases outside the gene matches: 6. The germline V gene has CDR1 SGHTA and CDR2 FQGNSA. Variable domain in full (rest from reference TRBV7-2 and TRBJ1-5): GAGVSQSPSNKVTEKGKDVELRCDPISGHTALYWYRQSLGQGLEFLIYFQGNSAPDKSGLPSDRFSAERTGGSVSTLTIQRTQQEDSAVYLCASADRAHSNQPQHFGDGTRLSIL.

This clonotype has only a few counts. The V call is TRBV15, the J call TRBJ2-3; D not resolved. The CDR3 runs 14 residues. Germline V gene data show CDR1 as LNHNV and CDR2 as YYDKDF (reference sequence). Trimming stripped 0 bases from V and 6 bases from J, with 10 bases between. The CDR3 reads CATSRDVGVDTQYF. The CDR3 DNA reads as TGTGCCACCAGCAGAGACGTCGGTGTGGATACGCAGTATTTT.

This clonotype appeared a few times. This chain joins TRBV4-3 and TRBJ2-1; no clear D gene. V lost 0 bases to trimming and J lost 3 bases, with 12 bases between them. The germline CDR1 and CDR2 sequences are LGHNA and YSLEER. This CDR3 has 16 amino acids. The CDR3 region is CASSQEILRYYNEQFF. The DNA of the CDR3 is TGCGCCAGCAGCCAAGAAATCTTAAGGTACTACAATGAGCAGTTCTTC.

There are a few counts of this clonotype. The chain carries TRBV5-5 and TRBJ1-1; the D is unclear. Germline assignment: CDR1 SGHKS and CDR2 YYEKEE (reference sequence). Trimming took 4 bases from V and 5 from J, leaving 12 bases between them. The CDR3 is made up of 13 amino acids. The CDR3 region is CASSRWGATEAFF. CDR3 coding DNA: TGTGCCAGCAGCCGGTGGGGTGCGACTGAAGCTTTCTTT. Variable domain in full (rest from reference TRBV5-5 and TRBJ1-1): DAGVTQSPTHLIKTRGQQVTLRCSPISGHKSVSWYQQVLGQGPQFIFQYYEKEERGRGNFPDRFSARQFPNYSSELNVNALLLGDSALYLCASSRWGATEAFFGQGTRLTVV.

The J gene is TRBJ1-5, the V gene TRBV7-2; D may be TRBD1 (5 bases). This CDR3 comprises 14 residues. Germline values: CDR1 SGHTA, CDR2 FQGNSA. With 4 bases removed from V and 7 bases from J, the gap between germline ends came to 14 bases. CDR3 in amino acids: CASSSEGWGQPQHF. Written as DNA, the CDR3 is TGTGCCAGCAGCTCGGAGGGGTGGGGACAGCCCCAGCATTTT. Variable domain in full (rest from reference TRBV7-2 and TRBJ1-5): GAGVSQSPSNKVTEKGKDVELRCDPISGHTALYWYRQSLGQGLEFLIYFQGNSAPDKSGLPSDRFSAERTGGSVSTLTIQRTQQEDSAVYLCASSSEGWGQPQHFGDGTRLSIL.

This clonotype came up many times. The gene calls are TRBV27 and TRBJ2-1; D may match TRBD1 or TRBD2 (5 bases each). This CDR3 contains 15 residues. V lost 1 base, J lost 9 bases, and 16 bases lay in between. CDR1 and CDR2 from the germline V gene are MNHEY and SMNVEV (reference sequence). This chain's CDR3 is CASSLWDPGASEQFF. The DNA for the CDR3 is TGTGCCAGCAGTTTATGGGATCCCGGGGCCTCTGAGCAGTTCTTC.

Only a few counts were recorded for this clonotype. The V and J genes are TRBV28 and TRBJ1-2; TRBD1 is a possible D gene (6 bases). V lost 5 bases and J 8 bases, leaving 24 bases between the germline ends. The CDR3 is 16 amino acids. Germline CDR1 is MDHEN and CDR2 is SYDVKM. The CDR3 sequence: CASSPMGGLELGGYTF. CDR3 in DNA: TGTGCCAGCAGTCCAATGGGGGGCCTTGAACTCGGGGGCTACACCTTC.

This clonotype came up a few times. The rearrangement joins TRBV15 to TRBJ2-7; weak D call: TRBD1 (6 bases). CDR3 size: 15 residues. V was clipped by 4 bases and J by 0 bases, with 13 bases between them. Looked up from germline, CDR1 is LNHNV and CDR2 is YYDKDF (reference sequence). The CDR3 protein is CATSKRGFSSYEQYF. The CDR3 DNA reads TGTGCCACCAGCAAGAGGGGGTTTAGCTCCTACGAGCAGTACTTC.

J is TRBJ2-7 and V is TRBV6-7, with D unresolved. TRBV6-7 is labeled an ORF, and its function is uncertain. This CDR3 is built from 17 residues. With 0 bases removed from V and 2 bases from J, the gap between germline ends came to 17 bases. CDR3: CASSYSWISRKTYEQYF. The CDR3 nucleotides are TGTGCCAGCAGTTACTCTTGGATTAGCAGAAAGACCTACGAGCAGTACTTC.

This clonotype was seen a handful of times. The rearrangement uses TRBV6-5 and TRBJ2-1; D is uncertain. The CDR3 runs to 14 residues. The V end was cut by 2 bases, the J end by 5 bases, with 10 bases between. Per germline, CDR1 MNHEY and CDR2 SVGAGI. DNA for the CDR3: TGTGCCAGCAGTTACAGCGCCTCTCACAATGAGCAGTTCTTC. Translated: CASSYSASHNEQFF.

This clonotype was counted only a few times. The V and J genes are TRBV11-2 and TRBJ2-1; D remains ambiguous. V was pared by 5 bases and J by 10 bases, with 18 bases between. Germline V gene sequence: CDR1 SGHAT, CDR2 FQNNGV. This CDR3 contains 14 residues. The CDR3, as DNA: TGTGCCAGCAGCCCACTGGATTTATACCTCGAGCAGTTCTTC. Translating gives CASSPLDLYLEQFF.

V and J are TRBV11-2 and TRBJ2-4, with D tentatively TRBD2 (5 bases). The length of the CDR3 is 14 residues. Germline V gene data show CDR1 as SGHAT and CDR2 as FQNNGV. V was cut by 4 bases and J by 0 bases, with 7 bases left in between. The CDR3, as DNA: TGTGCCAGCAGCTCCGGGATAGCCAAAAACATTCAGTACTTC. Residues: CASSSGIAKNIQYF. Combining the CDR3 with reference TRBV11-2 and TRBJ2-4 gives the whole variable domain EAGVAQSPRYKIIEKRQSVAFWCNPISGHATLYWYQQILGQGPKLLIQFQNNGVVDDSQLPKDRFSAERLKGVDSTLKIQPAKLEDSAVYLCASSSGIAKNIQYFGAGTRLSVL.

This clonotype has ten or more counts. J is TRBJ1-1 and V is TRBV11-2; no reliable D call. This CDR3 comprises 16 residues. Germline V gene lookup returns CDR1 SGHAT and CDR2 FQNNGV. V dropped 0 bases and J dropped 0 bases, with 11 bases sitting between them. The DNA of the CDR3 is TGTGCCAGCAGCTTAGAGTTTGGAAAAATGAACACTGAAGCTTTCTTT. Amino acids: CASSLEFGKMNTEAFF.

This clonotype appeared a few times. V is TRBV29-1 and J is TRBJ1-1, with D perhaps TRBD1 (6 bases). This CDR3 is 14 amino acids long. Trimming took off 8 bases at V and 0 bases at J, with 16 bases between the two ends. CDR1 is SQVTM, CDR2 ANQGSEA, per germline. The CDR3 spells CSSYGGHLNTEAFF. The DNA for the CDR3 is TGCAGCTCCTACGGGGGACACCTGAACACTGAAGCTTTCTTT. The variable domain in full, with the rest retrieved from reference TRBV29-1 and TRBJ1-1, is SAVISQKPSRDICQRGTSLTIQCQVDSQVTMMFWYRQQPGQSLTLIATANQGSEATYESGFVIDKFPISRPNLTFSTLTVSNMSPEDSSIYLCSSYGGHLNTEAFFGQGTRLTVV.

This clonotype was seen only a few times. The rearrangement joins TRBV7-9 to TRBJ2-3; 12 positions match TRBD2. With 8 bases clipped from V and 4 bases from J, the junction kept 4 bases outside the gene matches. The CDR3 has 14 residues. Germline V gene sequence: CDR1 SEHNR, CDR2 FQNEAQ (reference sequence). The CDR3 nucleotides read TGTGCCAGCCTTGGACTAGCGGGGTCAGATACGCAGTATTTT. Protein: CASLGLAGSDTQYF.

CDR3 bases: TGTGCCAGCAGAAGACTAGCGGGGCCCACAGATACGCAGTATTTT. It translates to CASRRLAGPTDTQYF. The chain has TRBV7-2 and TRBJ2-3; TRBD2 matches 11 bases. CDR1 and CDR2 (germline): SGHTA, FQGNSA. Trimming removed 6 bases from V and 2 bases from J; junction bases left unmatched: 4. The CDR3 consists of 15 residues. Filled out from reference TRBV7-2 and TRBJ2-3, the complete variable domain reads GAGVSQSPSNKVTEKGKDVELRCDPISGHTALYWYRQSLGQGLEFLIYFQGNSAPDKSGLPSDRFSAERTGGSVSTLTIQRTQQEDSAVYLCASRRLAGPTDTQYFGPGTRLTVL.

Only a few counts were recorded for this clonotype. The J gene is TRBJ1-6, the V gene TRBV12-3 or TRBV12-4, with no clear D. The CDR3 runs 13 residues. The V gene lost 6 bases and the J gene lost 7 bases, with 10 bases spanning the gap. The CDR3 sequence is CASSLVFNSPLHF. In nucleotides, the CDR3 is TGTGCCAGCAGCCTGGTATTCAATTCACCCCTCCACTTT.

This clonotype was seen a few times. J is TRBJ2-7 and V is TRBV9, with 7 bases identical to TRBD1. Germline V gene sequence: CDR1 SGDLS, CDR2 YYNGEE. CDR3 length equals 14 residues. Trimming took 0 bases from V and 3 from J; bases not matched to a gene: 3. This CDR3 is CASSVGNRGYEQYF. In DNA, the CDR3 is TGTGCCAGCAGCGTAGGGAACAGGGGCTACGAGCAGTACTTC. The full variable domain, rest sourced from reference TRBV9 and TRBJ2-7, is DSGVTQTPKHLITATGQRVTLRCSPRSGDLSVYWYQQSLDQGLQFLIQYYNGEERAKGNILERFSAQQFPDLHSELNLSSLELGDSALYFCASSVGNRGYEQYFGPGTRLTVT.

The chain is built from TRBV7-2 and TRBJ1-1; D remains ambiguous. Germline V gene data show CDR1 as SGHTA and CDR2 as FQGNSA. V was cut by 7 bases and J by 3 bases, with 12 bases left in between. The CDR3 consists of 13 residues. The CDR3 DNA sequence: TGTGCCAGCACCGTCCGGGGTCACACTGAAGCTTTCTTT. As protein: CASTVRGHTEAFF. The full variable domain, its missing parts supplied by reference TRBV7-2 and TRBJ1-1, is GAGVSQSPSNKVTEKGKDVELRCDPISGHTALYWYRQSLGQGLEFLIYFQGNSAPDKSGLPSDRFSAERTGGSVSTLTIQRTQQEDSAVYLCASTVRGHTEAFFGQGTRLTVV.

This clonotype was counted only a few times. V usage is TRBV6-6 and J usage is TRBJ2-1; 7 positions agree with TRBD2. Looked up from germline, CDR1 is MNHNY and CDR2 is SVGAGI (reference sequence). The CDR3 is 14 amino acids. After removal of 7 bases from V and 5 bases from J, the junction contained 8 bases not matched to a gene. The CDR3 DNA sequence: TGTGCCAGCAAAGTATCCGGGACTAACAATGAGCAGTTCTTC. This encodes CASKVSGTNNEQFF.

The sample holds many counts of this clonotype. CDR3 sequence reads: CASSLFLATGDGYTF. The CDR3, as DNA: TGCGCCAGCAGCTTGTTTCTGGCGACAGGGGATGGCTACACCTTC. V and J are TRBV5-1 and TRBJ1-2, with TRBD1 identical over 8 bases. The junction had 8 bases not matched to a gene; V was cut back by 1 base and J by 6 bases. The CDR3 totals 15 residues. Germline V lookup: CDR1 SGHRS, CDR2 YFSETQ.

The gene calls are TRBV5-5 and TRBJ2-4; D is possibly TRBD2 (6 bases). This CDR3 comprises 16 residues. The V gene lost 0 bases and the J gene lost 7 bases, with 17 bases spanning the gap. Germline CDR1 reads SGHKS; CDR2 reads YYEKEE (reference sequence). The CDR3 sequence is CASSLDGTPSGNIQYF. The CDR3, as DNA: TGTGCCAGCAGCTTGGACGGGACTCCGAGCGGGAACATTCAGTACTTC. The full variable domain, with the rest looked up from reference TRBV5-5 and TRBJ2-4, is DAGVTQSPTHLIKTRGQQVTLRCSPISGHKSVSWYQQVLGQGPQFIFQYYEKEERGRGNFPDRFSARQFPNYSSELNVNALLLGDSALYLCASSLDGTPSGNIQYFGAGTRLSVL.

This clonotype was counted only a few times. CDR3 sequence reads: CASSHWDRSYEQYF. As DNA, the CDR3 is TGTGCCAGCAGCCATTGGGACAGGTCCTACGAGCAGTACTTC. V usage is TRBV7-9 and J usage is TRBJ2-7, with TRBD1 identical over 8 bases. Trimming took 5 bases from V and 1 from J; bases not matched to a gene: 4. The CDR3 extends over 14 amino acids. Germline V gene lookup returns CDR1 SEHNR and CDR2 FQNEAQ (reference sequence).

This clonotype was found many times. The chain has TRBV5-1 and TRBJ2-3; 10 nucleotides match TRBD2. This CDR3 comprises 17 residues. Trimming took 3 bases from V and 0 from J; bases not matched to a gene: 7. In germline, CDR1 is SGHRS, CDR2 YFSETQ. CDR3 region: CASSSIKRGGSTDTQYF. DNA of the CDR3: TGCGCCAGCAGCTCCATCAAGCGGGGGGGAAGCACAGATACGCAGTATTTT.

This clonotype was seen repeatedly, ten times or more. The rearrangement uses TRBV11-2 and TRBJ2-1; tentative D call: TRBD1 (6 bases). The germline CDR1 and CDR2 sequences are SGHAT and FQNNGV. This CDR3 has 12 residues. V lost 4 bases and J lost 13, with 14 bases in between. The CDR3 DNA reads as TGTGCCAGCAGCTCCCGCCGGGACAACCAGTTCTTC. This codes for CASSSRRDNQFF.

This clonotype was picked up a small number of times. The J gene is TRBJ1-1, the V gene TRBV18; 7 nucleotides match TRBD1. Germline CDR1 KGHSH, CDR2 LQKENI. V lost 5 bases to trimming and J lost 2 bases; unmatched junction nucleotides: 8. The CDR3 runs 15 residues. Here the CDR3 DNA reads TGTGCCAGCTCAAGGGCCTGGGACAGCAACACTGAAGCTTTCTTT. Its translation is CASSRAWDSNTEAFF.